The source of this T cell receptor (beta chain) is a study of T cell responses to AZD1222 COVID-19 vaccine. The germline gives CDR1 SGHRS, CDR2 YFSETQ. CDR3 length: 14 amino acids. V gave up 1 base and J gave up 1 base, with 7 bases separating them. The method was immunoSEQ multiplex PCR; TCRdb's version includes in-frame clones alone and lacks a portion of them. This table holds more than 110,000 clones, roughly 92% found once. The TCR was taken from an adult in good health. The chain recombines TRBV5-1 with TRBJ2-3; no clear D. This specimen was peripheral blood, taken on day 0 of AZD1222 vaccination. In DNA form, the CDR3 reads TGCGCCAGCAGCTTGTGGTCCCGCACAGATACGCAGTATTTT. Protein product: CASSLWSRTDTQYF.